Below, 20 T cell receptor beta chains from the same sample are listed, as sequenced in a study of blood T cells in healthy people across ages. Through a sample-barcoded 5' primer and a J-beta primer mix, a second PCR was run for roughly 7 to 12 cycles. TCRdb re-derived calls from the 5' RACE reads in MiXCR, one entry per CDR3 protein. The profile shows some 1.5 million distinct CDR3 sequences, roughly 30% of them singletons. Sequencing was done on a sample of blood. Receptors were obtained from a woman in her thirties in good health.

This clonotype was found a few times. CDR3 bases: TGTGCCAGCACCGCGGGGGGATCGGAAAAACTGTTTTTT. Translated: CASTAGGSEKLFF. The genes are TRBV6-5 and TRBJ1-4; possibly TRBD1 for D (5 bases). Germline CDR1 reads MNHEY; CDR2 reads SVGAGI. V lost 7 bases to trimming and J lost 8 bases, with 14 bases between them. There are 13 residues in the CDR3.

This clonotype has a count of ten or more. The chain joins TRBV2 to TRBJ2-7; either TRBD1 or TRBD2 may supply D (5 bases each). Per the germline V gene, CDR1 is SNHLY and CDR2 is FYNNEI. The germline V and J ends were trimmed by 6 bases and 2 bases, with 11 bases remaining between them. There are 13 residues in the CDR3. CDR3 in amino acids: CASSGDRPYEQYF. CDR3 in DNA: TGTGCCAGCAGCGGGGACCGTCCCTACGAGCAGTACTTC.

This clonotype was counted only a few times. The CDR3 here is CSFRRGSSYNEQFF. The CDR3, as DNA: TGCAGCTTCCGAAGAGGGAGCTCCTACAATGAGCAGTTCTTC. V usage is TRBV29-1 and J usage is TRBJ2-1, with D possibly TRBD2 on 5 matching bases. This CDR3 is 14 amino acids long. The ends were cut back, 8 bases at V and 0 bases at J, with 14 bases in the middle. Germline V gives CDR1 SQVTM, CDR2 ANQGSEA.

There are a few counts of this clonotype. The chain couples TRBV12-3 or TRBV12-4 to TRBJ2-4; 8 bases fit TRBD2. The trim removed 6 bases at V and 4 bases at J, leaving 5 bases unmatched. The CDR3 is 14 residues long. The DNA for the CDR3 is TGTGCCAGCAGGGTTAGCGGGACAAAAAACATTCAGTACTTC. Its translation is CASRVSGTKNIQYF.

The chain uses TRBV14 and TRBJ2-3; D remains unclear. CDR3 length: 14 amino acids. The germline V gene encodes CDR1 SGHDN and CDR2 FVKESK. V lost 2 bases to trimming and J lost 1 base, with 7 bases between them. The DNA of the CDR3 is TGTGCCAGCAGCCAACAATGGGGCACAGATACGCAGTATTTT. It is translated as CASSQQWGTDTQYF. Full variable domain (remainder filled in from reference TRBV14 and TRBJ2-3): EAGVTQFPSHSVIEKGQTVTLRCDPISGHDNLYWYRRVMGKEIKFLLHFVKESKQDESGMPNNRFLAERTGGTYSTLKVQPAELEDSGVYFCASSQQWGTDTQYFGPGTRLTVL.

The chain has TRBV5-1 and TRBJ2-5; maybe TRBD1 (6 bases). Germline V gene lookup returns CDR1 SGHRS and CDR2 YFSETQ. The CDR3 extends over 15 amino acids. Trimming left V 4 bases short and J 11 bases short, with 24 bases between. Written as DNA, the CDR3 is TGCGCCAGCAGCCCAGACAGGTATGGGCACAATGAGCAGTACTTC. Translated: CASSPDRYGHNEQYF.

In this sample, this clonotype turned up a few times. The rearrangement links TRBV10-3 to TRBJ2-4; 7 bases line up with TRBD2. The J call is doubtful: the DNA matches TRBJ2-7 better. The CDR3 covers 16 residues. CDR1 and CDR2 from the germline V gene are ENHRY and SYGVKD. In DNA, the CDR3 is TGTGCCATCAGTGAGTCGGAGGGAGGGAAGGTCTACGAGCAGTACTTC. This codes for CAISESEGGKVYEQYF.

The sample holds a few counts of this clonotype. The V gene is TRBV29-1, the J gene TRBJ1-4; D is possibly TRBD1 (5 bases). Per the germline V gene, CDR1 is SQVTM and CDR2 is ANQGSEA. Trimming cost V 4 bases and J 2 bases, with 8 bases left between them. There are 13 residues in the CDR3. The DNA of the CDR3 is TGCAGCGTTGTTGGGGGTACTAATGAAAAACTGTTTTTT. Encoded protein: CSVVGGTNEKLFF.

The CDR3, as DNA: TGTGCCAGCAGCTCGACAAGCATTAGCACAGATACGCAGTATTTT. Amino acids: CASSSTSISTDTQYF. This chain uses TRBV7-9 with TRBJ2-3; D ambiguous. Trimming pared 4 bases from V and 0 bases from J, leaving 11 bases between. The CDR3 contains 15 residues. Germline assignment: CDR1 SEHNR and CDR2 FQNEAQ (reference sequence).

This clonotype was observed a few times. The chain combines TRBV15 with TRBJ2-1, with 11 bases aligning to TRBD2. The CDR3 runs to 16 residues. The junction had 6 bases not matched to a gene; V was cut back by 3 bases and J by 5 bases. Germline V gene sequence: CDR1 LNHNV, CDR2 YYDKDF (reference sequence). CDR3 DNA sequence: TGTGCCACCAGCAGCCAGGTTAGCGGGAGGGACAATGAGCAGTTCTTC. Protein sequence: CATSSQVSGRDNEQFF.

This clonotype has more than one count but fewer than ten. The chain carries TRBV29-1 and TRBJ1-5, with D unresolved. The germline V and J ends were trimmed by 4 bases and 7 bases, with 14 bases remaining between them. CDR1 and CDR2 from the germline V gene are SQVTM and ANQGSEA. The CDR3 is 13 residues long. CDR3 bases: TGCAGCGTTGCGTTGGTCTTGGGCCAGCCCCAGCATTTT. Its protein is CSVALVLGQPQHF.

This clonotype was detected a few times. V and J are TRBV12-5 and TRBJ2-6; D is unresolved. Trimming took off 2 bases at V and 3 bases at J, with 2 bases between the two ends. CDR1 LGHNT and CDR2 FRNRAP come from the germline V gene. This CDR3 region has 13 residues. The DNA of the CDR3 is TGTGCTAGTGGTTTGTTTGGGGCCAACGTCCTGACTTTC. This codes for CASGLFGANVLTF.

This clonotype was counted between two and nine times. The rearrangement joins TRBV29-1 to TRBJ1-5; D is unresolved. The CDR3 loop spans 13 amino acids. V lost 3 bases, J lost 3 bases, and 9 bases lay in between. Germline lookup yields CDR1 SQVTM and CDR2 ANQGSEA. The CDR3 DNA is TGCAGCGTTGAGGAGGACTTCAATCAGCCCCAGCATTTT. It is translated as CSVEEDFNQPQHF.

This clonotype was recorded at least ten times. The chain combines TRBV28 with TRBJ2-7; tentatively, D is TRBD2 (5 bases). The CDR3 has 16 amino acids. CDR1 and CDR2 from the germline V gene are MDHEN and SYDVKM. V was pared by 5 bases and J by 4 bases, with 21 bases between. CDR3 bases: TGTGCCAGCAGTCCCCGAGGGTCCACCTCCCCTTACGAGCAGTACTTC. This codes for CASSPRGSTSPYEQYF.

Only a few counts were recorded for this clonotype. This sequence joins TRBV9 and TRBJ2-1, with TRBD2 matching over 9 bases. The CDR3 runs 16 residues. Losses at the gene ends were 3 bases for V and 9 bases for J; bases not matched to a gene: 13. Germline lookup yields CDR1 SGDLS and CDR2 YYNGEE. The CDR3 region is CASSAKYLAGEGEQFF. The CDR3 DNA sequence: TGTGCCAGCAGCGCTAAGTACTTAGCGGGGGAGGGTGAGCAGTTCTTC.

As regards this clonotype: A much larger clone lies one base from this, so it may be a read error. CDR3 sequence (DNA): TGCGCCAGCAGCCAAGAAGGAGAAGAAGCCTACAAGCAGTACTTC. This gives the protein CASSQEGEEAYKQYF. The chain is built from TRBV4-3 and TRBJ2-5; D call uncertain. Trimming shortened V by 0 bases and J by 11 bases, and 19 bases separated the two germline ends. The CDR3 spans 15 residues. Looked up from germline, CDR1 is LGHNA and CDR2 is YSLEER.

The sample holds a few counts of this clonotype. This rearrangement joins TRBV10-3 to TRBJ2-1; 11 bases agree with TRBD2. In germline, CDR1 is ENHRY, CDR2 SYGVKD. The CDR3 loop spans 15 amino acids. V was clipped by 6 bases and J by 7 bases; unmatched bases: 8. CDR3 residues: CAISVGLAGVNEQFF. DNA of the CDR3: TGTGCCATCAGCGTTGGACTAGCGGGTGTGAATGAGCAGTTCTTC.

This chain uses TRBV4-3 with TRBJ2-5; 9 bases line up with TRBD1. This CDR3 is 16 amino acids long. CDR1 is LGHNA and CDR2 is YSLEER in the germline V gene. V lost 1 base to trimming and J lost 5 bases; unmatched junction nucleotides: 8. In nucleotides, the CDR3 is TGCGCCAGCAGCCAAGGCCCCACAGGGGGCAGGGAGACCCAGTACTTC. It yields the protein CASSQGPTGGRETQYF.

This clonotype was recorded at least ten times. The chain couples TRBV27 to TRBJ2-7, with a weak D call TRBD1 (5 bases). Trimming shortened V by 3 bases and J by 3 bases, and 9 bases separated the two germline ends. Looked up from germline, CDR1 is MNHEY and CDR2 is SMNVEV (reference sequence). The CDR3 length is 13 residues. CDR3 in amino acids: CASSFLDSYEQYF. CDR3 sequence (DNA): TGTGCCAGCAGTTTTCTCGACAGCTACGAGCAGTACTTC.

The CDR3 spells CASSSSETGHYEQYF. In DNA, the CDR3 is TGTGCCAGCAGCTCATCCGAGACAGGGCACTACGAGCAGTACTTC. The chain combines TRBV7-9 with TRBJ2-7, with 7 bases identical to TRBD1. Trimming cost V 4 bases and J 3 bases; bases outside gene matches: 9. Germline V gene lookup returns CDR1 SEHNR and CDR2 FQNEAQ (reference sequence). The CDR3 is made up of 15 amino acids.